This T cell receptor beta chain is from a study of T-cell reconstitution after alpha-beta-depleted transplantation in children. The study's findings and limits: Recipient T cells and thymic progenitors that survived gave rise to the high TCRbeta diversity observed at day 60 in some patients. There were reportedly several hundred expanded graft clones from which alpha-beta T cells came about two months after transplant. Among T cells one year after transplant, newly produced cells accounted for most counts and diversity.

The library targeted TCRbeta and was prepared with unique molecular identifiers. Each CDR3 protein is one row after TCRdb ran MiXCR on the PCR reads. The sample yields almost 600,000 distinct CDR3 sequences, 25% to 30% seen once. Comments on this clonotype: Antigen specificity is unknown.

This CDR3 spans 15 amino acids. Trimming removed 5 bases at V and 1 base at J, with 16 bases between. The germline V gene has CDR1 GTSNPN and CDR2 SVGIG (reference sequence). The sequence was collected from a boy younger than two with Wiskott-Aldrich syndrome, due to receive a stem cell transplant. The V and J genes are TRBV30 and TRBJ2-3, with D tentatively TRBD1 or TRBD2 (5 bases each). The source was PBMCs, collected before TCRalphabeta/CD19-depleted stem cell transplant. The CDR3 DNA is TGTGCCTGGGGCGAGGGGCGGCTTCGCACAGATACGCAGTATTTT. Translating gives CAWGEGRLRTDTQYF.